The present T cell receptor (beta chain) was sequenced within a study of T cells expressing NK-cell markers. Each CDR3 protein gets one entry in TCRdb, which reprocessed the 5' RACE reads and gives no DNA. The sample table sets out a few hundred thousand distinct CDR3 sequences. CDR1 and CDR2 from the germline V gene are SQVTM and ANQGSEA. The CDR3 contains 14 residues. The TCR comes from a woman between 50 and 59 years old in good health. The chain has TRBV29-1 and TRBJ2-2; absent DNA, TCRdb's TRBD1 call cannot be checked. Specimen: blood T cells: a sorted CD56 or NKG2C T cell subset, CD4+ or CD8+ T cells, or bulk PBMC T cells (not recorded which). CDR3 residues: CSVDRGGQTGELFF.